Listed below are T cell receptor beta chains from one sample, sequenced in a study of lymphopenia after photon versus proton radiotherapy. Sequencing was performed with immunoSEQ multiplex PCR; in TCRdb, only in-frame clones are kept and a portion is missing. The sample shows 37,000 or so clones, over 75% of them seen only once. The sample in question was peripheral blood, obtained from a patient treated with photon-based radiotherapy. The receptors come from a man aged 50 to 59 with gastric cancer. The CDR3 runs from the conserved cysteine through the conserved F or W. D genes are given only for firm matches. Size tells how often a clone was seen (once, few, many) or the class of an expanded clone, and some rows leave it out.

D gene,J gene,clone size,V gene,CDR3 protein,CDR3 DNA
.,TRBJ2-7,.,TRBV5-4,CASSLSHASYEQYF,TGTGCCAGCAGCTTGTCTCACGCGTCCTACGAGCAGTACTTC
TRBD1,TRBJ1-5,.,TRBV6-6,CATRDRDQPQHF,TGTGCCACCCGGGACAGGGATCAGCCCCAGCATTTT
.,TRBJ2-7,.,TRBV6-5,CASSYSRVGGHEQYF,TGTGCCAGCAGTTACTCGAGGGTCGGGGGCCACGAGCAGTACTTC
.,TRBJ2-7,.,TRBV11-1,CASTPRFGYEQYF,TGTGCCAGCACGCCTCGATTCGGTTACGAGCAGTACTTC
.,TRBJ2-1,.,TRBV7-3,CASSLGLATYNEQFF,TGTGCCAGCAGCTTAGGGCTAGCGACCTACAATGAGCAGTTCTTC
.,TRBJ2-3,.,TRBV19,CASSIFLAASTDTQYF,TGTGCCAGTAGTATATTCCTAGCAGCTAGCACAGATACGCAGTATTTT
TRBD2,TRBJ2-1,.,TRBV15,CATSRGPAGGGNEQFF,TGTGCCACCAGCAGAGGCCCAGCGGGAGGGGGGAATGAGCAGTTCTTC
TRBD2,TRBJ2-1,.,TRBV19,CASSRLAGAYNEQFF,TGTGCCAGTAGCAGACTAGCGGGGGCTTACAATGAGCAGTTCTTC
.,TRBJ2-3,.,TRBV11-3,CASSLGGAITDTQYF,TGTGCCAGCAGCTTAGGGGGAGCGATCACAGATACGCAGTATTTT
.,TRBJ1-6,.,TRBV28,CASLHLNSPLHF,TGTGCCAGCTTACATCTTAATTCACCCCTCCACTTT
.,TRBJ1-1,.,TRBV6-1,CASSETRAPTEAFF,TGTGCCAGCAGTGAGACCCGGGCCCCCACTGAAGCTTTCTTT
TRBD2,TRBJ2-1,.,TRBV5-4,CASSLATSGNDEQFF,TGTGCCAGCAGCTTGGCGACTAGCGGGAACGATGAGCAGTTCTTC
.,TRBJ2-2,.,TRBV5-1,CASSGARELFF,TGCGCCAGCAGCGGGGCAAGGGAGCTGTTTTTT
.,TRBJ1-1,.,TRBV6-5,CASRGNTEAFF,TGTGCCAGCCGTGGGAACACTGAAGCTTTCTTT
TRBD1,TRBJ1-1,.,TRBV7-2,CASSRDRDTEAFF,TGTGCCAGCAGCCGGGACAGGGACACTGAAGCTTTCTTT
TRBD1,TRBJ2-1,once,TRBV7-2,CASRTGLSSYNEQFF,TGTGCCAGCAGGACAGGGCTGAGCTCCTACAATGAGCAGTTCTTC
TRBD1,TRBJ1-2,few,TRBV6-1,CASSLEQGANYGYTF,TGTGCCAGCAGTCTAGAACAGGGGGCGAACTATGGCTACACCTTC
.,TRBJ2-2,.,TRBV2,CASSEFWAGELFF,TGTGCCAGCAGTGAATTCTGGGCCGGGGAGCTGTTTTTT
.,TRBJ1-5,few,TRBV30,CAWSRDLISNQPQHF,TGTGCCTGGAGCCGGGACTTAATTAGCAATCAGCCCCAGCATTTT
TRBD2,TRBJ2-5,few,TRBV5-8,CASSPTYGLAGEDKETQYF,TGTGCCAGCAGCCCTACCTATGGACTAGCGGGAGAGGATAAAGAGACCCAGTACTTC
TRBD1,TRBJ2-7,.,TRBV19,CASKGTGSYEQYF,TGTGCCAGTAAGGGGACAGGCAGTTACGAGCAGTACTTC
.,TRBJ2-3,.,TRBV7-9,CASRGLGLFGTQYF,TGTGCCAGCAGGGGACTGGGACTCTTTGGCACGCAGTATTTT
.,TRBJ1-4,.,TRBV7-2,CASSLQGGTANEKLFF,TGTGCCAGCAGCTTACAGGGTGGGACGGCGAATGAAAAACTGTTTTTT
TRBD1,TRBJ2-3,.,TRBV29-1,CSVVRGRNPDTQYF,TGCAGCGTTGTTAGGGGGCGCAACCCCGATACGCAGTATTTT
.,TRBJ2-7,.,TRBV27,CASMGAGAGDYEQYF,TGTGCCAGCATGGGGGCCGGGGCAGGGGACTACGAGCAGTACTTC
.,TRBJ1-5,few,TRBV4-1,CASSPEGGNQPQHF,TGCGCCAGCAGCCCCGAAGGAGGCAATCAGCCCCAGCATTTT